This TCR beta chain was found in a study of blood T cell repertoires in COVID-19. Study-wide context: Some COVID-19 samples were acute and others convalescent; all came from the United States, Italy and Spain. T cells, B-cell-depleted T cells, or PBMCs provided the cDNA or gDNA that served as material.

Authors' methods: Nucleated cell number was recorded as an estimate derived from reference gene primer amplification. Generated by immunoSEQ multiplex PCR, the TCRdb table keeps only in-frame clones and is missing some. D and trimming were read from the DNA, whereas the V and J calls and clone size are those reported in that table. The sample includes about 26,000 clones, 70% to 90% seen only once; the top ten take around 3%. Germline-derived CDR1 and CDR2 are MNHEY and SVGAGI. CDR3 length: 14 amino acids. The V gene lost 7 bases and the J gene lost 2 bases, with 12 bases spanning the gap. The sequence derives from a human donor in a cohort sampled during active COVID-19. This chain uses TRBV6-5 with TRBJ2-1; TRBD2 is a possible D gene (6 bases). Sequenced material: peripheral blood. CDR3 amino acids: CASIGGPPYNEQFF. The CDR3 region has the DNA TGTGCCAGCATCGGAGGGCCGCCCTACAATGAGCAGTTCTTC.